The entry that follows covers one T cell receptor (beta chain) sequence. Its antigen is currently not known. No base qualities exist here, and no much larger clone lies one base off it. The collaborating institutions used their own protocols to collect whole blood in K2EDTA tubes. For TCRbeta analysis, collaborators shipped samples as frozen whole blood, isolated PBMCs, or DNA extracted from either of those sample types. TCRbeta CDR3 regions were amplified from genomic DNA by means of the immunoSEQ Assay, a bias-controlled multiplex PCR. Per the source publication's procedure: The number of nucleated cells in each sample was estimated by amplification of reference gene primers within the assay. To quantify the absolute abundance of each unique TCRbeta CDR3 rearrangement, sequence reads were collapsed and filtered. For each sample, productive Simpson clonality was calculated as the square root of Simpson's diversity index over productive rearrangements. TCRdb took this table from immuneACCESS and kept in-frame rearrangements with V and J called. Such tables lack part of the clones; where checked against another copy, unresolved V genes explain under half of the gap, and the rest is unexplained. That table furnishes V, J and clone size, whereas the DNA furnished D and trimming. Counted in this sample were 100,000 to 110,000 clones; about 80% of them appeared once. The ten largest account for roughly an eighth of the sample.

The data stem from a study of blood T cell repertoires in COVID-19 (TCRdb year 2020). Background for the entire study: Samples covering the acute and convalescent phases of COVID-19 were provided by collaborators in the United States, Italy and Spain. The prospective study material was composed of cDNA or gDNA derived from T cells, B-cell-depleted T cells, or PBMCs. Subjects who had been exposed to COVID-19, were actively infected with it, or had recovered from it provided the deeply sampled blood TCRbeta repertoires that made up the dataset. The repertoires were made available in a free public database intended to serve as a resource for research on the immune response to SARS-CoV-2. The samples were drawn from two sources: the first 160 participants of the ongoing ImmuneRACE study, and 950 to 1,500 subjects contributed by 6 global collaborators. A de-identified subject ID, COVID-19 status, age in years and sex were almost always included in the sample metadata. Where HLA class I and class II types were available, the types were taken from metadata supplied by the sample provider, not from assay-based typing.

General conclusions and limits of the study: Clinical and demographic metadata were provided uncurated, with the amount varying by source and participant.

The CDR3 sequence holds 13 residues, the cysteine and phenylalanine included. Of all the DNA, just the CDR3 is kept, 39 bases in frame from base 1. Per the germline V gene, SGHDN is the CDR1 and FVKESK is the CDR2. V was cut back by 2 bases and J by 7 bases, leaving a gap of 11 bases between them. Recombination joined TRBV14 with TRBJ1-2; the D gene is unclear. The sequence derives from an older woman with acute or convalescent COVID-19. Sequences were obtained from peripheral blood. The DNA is TGTGCCAGCAGCCAAAAAAGGGCGGGTGGCTACACCTTC. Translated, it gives CASSQKRAGGYTF. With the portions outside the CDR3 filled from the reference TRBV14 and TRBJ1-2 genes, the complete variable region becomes EAGVTQFPSHSVIEKGQTVTLRCDPISGHDNLYWYRRVMGKEIKFLLHFVKESKQDESGMPNNRFLAERTGGTYSTLKVQPAELEDSGVYFCASSQKRAGGYTFGSGTRLTVV.